This T cell receptor (beta chain) is from a study of technical replicates of blood from several donors. Using immunoSEQ multiplex PCR, the repertoire was profiled, and TCRdb retains in-frame clones only, with some absent. This table holds roughly 73,000 clones, 93% found once. V lost 1 base and J 7 bases, leaving 14 bases between the germline ends. The CDR3 runs to 15 residues. From germline, CDR1 is SGHTA and CDR2 FQGTGA. This chain uses TRBV7-3 with TRBJ1-5, with TRBD1 as a possible D gene (5 bases). The receptor comes from a human donor in good health. Sequencing was carried out using T cells isolated from PBMCs. This CDR3 reads CASSLRTAPGQPQHF. DNA for the CDR3: TGTGCCAGCAGCTTAAGAACGGCTCCAGGGCAGCCCCAGCATTTT.